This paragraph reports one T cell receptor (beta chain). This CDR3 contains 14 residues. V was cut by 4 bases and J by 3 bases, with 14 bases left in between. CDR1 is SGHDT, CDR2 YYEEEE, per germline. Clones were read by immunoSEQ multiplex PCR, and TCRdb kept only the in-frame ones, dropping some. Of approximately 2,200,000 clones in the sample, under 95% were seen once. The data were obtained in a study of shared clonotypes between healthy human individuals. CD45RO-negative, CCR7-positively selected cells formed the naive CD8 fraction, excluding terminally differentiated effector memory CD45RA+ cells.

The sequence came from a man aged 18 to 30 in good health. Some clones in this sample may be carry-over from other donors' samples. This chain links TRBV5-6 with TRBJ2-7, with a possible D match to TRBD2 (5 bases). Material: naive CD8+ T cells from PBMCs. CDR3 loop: CASSEGGGVYEQYF. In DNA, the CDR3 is TGTGCCAGCAGCGAAGGCGGAGGAGTCTACGAGCAGTACTTC. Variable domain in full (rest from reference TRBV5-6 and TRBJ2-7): DAGVTQSPTHLIKTRGQQVTLRCSPKSGHDTVSWYQQALGQGPQFIFQYYEEEERQRGNFPDRFSGHQFPNYSSELNVNALLLGDSALYLCASSEGGGVYEQYFGPGTRLTVT.